This T cell receptor beta chain was observed in a study of blood T cell repertoires in COVID-19. On the study more broadly: The United States, Italy and Spain were the sources of the acute and convalescent COVID-19 samples. From T cells, B-cell-depleted T cells, or PBMCs came the material, which was cDNA or gDNA.

In the source study's methods: Nucleated cell number was recorded as an estimate derived from reference gene primer amplification. Method: immunoSEQ multiplex PCR; TCRdb's copy keeps in-frame clones and lacks some. V and J calls and clone size follow that table, whereas D and trimming were derived from the DNA. The table includes 380,000 or so clones, roughly four fifths detected once. This CDR3 comprises 17 residues. Germline V lookup: CDR1 MGHDK, CDR2 SYGVNS. Trimming shortened V by 6 bases and J by 1 base, and 16 bases separated the two germline ends. This TCR was recovered from a human donor with acute or convalescent COVID-19. The donor label of this sample is uncertain. V is TRBV25-1 and J is TRBJ2-6; the D gene is possibly TRBD1 (6 bases). The sample consisted of peripheral blood. The CDR3 coding sequence is TGTGCCAGCAGCCGTACAGGGTCACGTTCTGGGGCCAACGTCCTGACTTTC. Translated, it gives CASSRTGSRSGANVLTF.